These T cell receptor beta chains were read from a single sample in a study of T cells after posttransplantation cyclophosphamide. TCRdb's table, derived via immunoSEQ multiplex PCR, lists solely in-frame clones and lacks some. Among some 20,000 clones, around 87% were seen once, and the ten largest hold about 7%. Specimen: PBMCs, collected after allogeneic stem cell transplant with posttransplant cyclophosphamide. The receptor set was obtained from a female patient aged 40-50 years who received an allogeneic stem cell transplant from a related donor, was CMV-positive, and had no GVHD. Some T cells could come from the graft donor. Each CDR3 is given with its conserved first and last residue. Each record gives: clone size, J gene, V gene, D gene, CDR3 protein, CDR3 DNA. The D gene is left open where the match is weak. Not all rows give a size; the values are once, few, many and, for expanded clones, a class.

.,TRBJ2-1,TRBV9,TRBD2,CASSIPGTSGSSEQFF,TGTGCCAGCAGCATCCCCGGGACTAGCGGGAGTAGTGAGCAGTTCTTC
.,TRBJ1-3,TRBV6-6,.,CASSYRDFSSGNTIYF,TGTGCCAGCAGTTACCGGGACTTCAGCTCTGGAAACACCATATATTTT
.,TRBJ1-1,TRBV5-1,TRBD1,CASSPAGQGARVNTEAFF,TGCGCCAGCAGCCCCGCCGGACAGGGGGCGCGGGTGAACACTGAAGCTTTCTTT
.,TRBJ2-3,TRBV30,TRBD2,CAWTSGRTDTQYF,TGTGCCTGGACTAGCGGGCGCACAGATACGCAGTATTTT
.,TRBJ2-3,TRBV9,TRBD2,CASSALLAGVGDTQYF,TGTGCCAGCAGCGCGCTACTAGCGGGAGTGGGAGATACGCAGTATTTT
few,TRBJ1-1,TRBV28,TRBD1,CASRSPPGQGRRTEAFF,TGTGCCAGCCGGAGTCCTCCGGGACAGGGGAGGAGGACTGAAGCTTTCTTT
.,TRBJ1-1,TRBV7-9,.,CASSTQTPFGTEAFF,TGTGCCAGCAGCACTCAGACACCTTTTGGGACTGAAGCTTTCTTT
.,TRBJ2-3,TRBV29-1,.,CSAEVRPHTDTQYF,TGCAGCGCCGAGGTCCGGCCTCACACAGATACGCAGTATTTT
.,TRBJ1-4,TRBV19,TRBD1,CASRGLRDRAEEKLFF,TGTGCCAGTAGGGGCCTGAGGGACAGGGCGGAAGAAAAACTGTTTTTT
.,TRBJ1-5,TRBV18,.,CASSPKSDQPQHF,TGTGCCAGCTCACCAAAGAGCGATCAGCCCCAGCATTTT
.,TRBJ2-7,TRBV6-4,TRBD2,CASSDQILCRLAGSYEQYF,TGTGCCAGCAGTGACCAAATCCTTTGTAGACTAGCGGGAAGCTACGAGCAGTACTTC
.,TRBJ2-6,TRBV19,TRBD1,CASSARTGLGGANVLTF,TGTGCCAGTAGTGCGAGGACAGGGTTAGGCGGGGCCAACGTCCTGACTTTC
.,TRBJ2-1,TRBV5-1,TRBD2,CASSLEREGLDEQFF,TGCGCCAGCAGCCTCGAGCGGGAGGGACTGGATGAGCAGTTCTTC
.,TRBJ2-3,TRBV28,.,CASSLQGPSTDTQYF,TGTGCCAGCAGTTTGCAGGGGCCCTCCACAGATACGCAGTATTTT
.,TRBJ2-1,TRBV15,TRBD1,CATSKDRDHEQFF,TGTGCCACCAGCAAGGACAGGGACCATGAGCAGTTCTTC
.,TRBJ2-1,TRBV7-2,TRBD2,CASSFRGLAGGNEQFF,TGTGCCAGCAGCTTTCGGGGACTAGCGGGAGGAAATGAGCAGTTCTTC
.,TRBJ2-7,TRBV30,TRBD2,CAWEPGLGFEQYF,TGTGCCTGGGAGCCGGGACTAGGTTTCGAGCAGTACTTC
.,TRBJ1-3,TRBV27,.,CASSLAGAGGNTIYF,TGTGCCAGCAGTTTGGCAGGGGCAGGTGGAAACACCATATATTTT
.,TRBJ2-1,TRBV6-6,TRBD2,CASRDLAGTSYNEQFF,TGTGCCAGCAGAGACTTAGCGGGAACCTCCTACAATGAGCAGTTCTTC
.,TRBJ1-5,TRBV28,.,CASSLVPGRDYSNQPQHF,TGTGCCAGCAGTTTAGTCCCGGGACGGGACTATAGCAATCAGCCCCAGCATTTT
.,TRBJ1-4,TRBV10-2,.,CASRGGGQLFF,TGCGCCAGCAGGGGAGGCGGGCAACTGTTTTTT
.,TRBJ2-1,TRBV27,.,CASREVVDEAYEQFF,TGTGCCAGCAGGGAGGTAGTGGATGAGGCCTATGAGCAGTTCTTC
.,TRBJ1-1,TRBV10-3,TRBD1,CATQDRGRTEAFF,TGTGCCACCCAGGACAGGGGGCGAACTGAAGCTTTCTTT
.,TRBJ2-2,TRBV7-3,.,CASSLTHVATGELFF,TGTGCCAGCAGCTTAACTCATGTAGCGACGGGGGAGCTGTTTTTT
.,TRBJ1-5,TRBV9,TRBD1,CASSERGQVGQPQHF,TGTGCCAGCAGCGAGAGGGGACAGGTCGGTCAGCCCCAGCATTTT
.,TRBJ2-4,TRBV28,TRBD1,CASTDMGRGAKNIQYF,TGTGCCAGCACTGACATGGGCAGGGGGGCCAAAAACATTCAGTACTTC
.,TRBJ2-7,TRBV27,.,CASSRSLRGVDYYEQYF,TGTGCCAGCAGTCGATCCCTCAGGGGAGTCGACTACTACGAGCAGTACTTC
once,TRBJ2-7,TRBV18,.,CASSPTATYEQYF,TGTGCCAGCTCACCAACTGCCACCTACGAGCAGTACTTC
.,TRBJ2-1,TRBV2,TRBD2,CASGREGYNEQFF,TGTGCCAGCGGGCGGGAGGGATACAATGAGCAGTTCTTC
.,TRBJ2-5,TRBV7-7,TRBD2,CASSLRSGRATETQYF,TGTGCTAGCAGCTTGAGAAGCGGGAGGGCGACGGAGACCCAGTACTTC
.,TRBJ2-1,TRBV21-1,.,CASSKKGGTEQFF,TGTGCCAGCAGCAAAAAGGGGGGGACAGAGCAGTTCTTC
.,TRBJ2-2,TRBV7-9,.,CASSFRSPGELFF,TGTGCCAGCAGCTTCCGGAGCCCCGGGGAGCTGTTTTTT
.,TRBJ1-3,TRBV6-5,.,CASVGGPSGNTIYF,TGTGCCAGCGTCGGGGGGCCCTCTGGAAACACCATATATTTT
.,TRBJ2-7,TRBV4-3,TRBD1,CASSQARQGPYEQYF,TGCGCCAGCAGCCAAGCCCGACAGGGCCCCTACGAGCAGTACTTC
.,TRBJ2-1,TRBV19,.,CASSTLNARNNEQFF,TGTGCCAGTAGTACCCTCAACGCGAGGAACAATGAGCAGTTCTTC
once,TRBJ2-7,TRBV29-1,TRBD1,CSVEGSRGPYEQYF,TGCAGCGTTGAGGGCTCCAGGGGGCCCTACGAGCAGTACTTC
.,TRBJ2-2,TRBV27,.,CASSLGLATGELFF,TGTGCCAGCAGTTTAGGGCTAGCCACCGGGGAGCTGTTTTTT
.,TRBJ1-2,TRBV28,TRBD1,CASSSATTGSNYGYTF,TGTGCCAGCAGTTCAGCTACGACAGGGAGCAACTATGGCTACACCTTC
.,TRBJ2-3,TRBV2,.,CASRSSTDTQYF,TGTGCCAGCAGATCTAGCACAGATACGCAGTATTTT
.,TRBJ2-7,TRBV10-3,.,CAISISLPYEQYF,TGTGCCATCAGTATTTCTCTTCCCTACGAGCAGTACTTC
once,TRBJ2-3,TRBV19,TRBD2,CASSIRKREGQDTQYF,TGTGCCAGTAGTATAAGAAAGCGGGAGGGCCAAGATACGCAGTATTTT
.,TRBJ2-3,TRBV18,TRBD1,CASSPNSEDRGQYF,TGTGCCAGCTCACCGAACAGTGAGGACAGGGGGCAGTATTTT
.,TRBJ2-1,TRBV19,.,CASSSRQGLGNEQFF,TGTGCCAGTAGTTCGCGACAGGGACTGGGCAATGAGCAGTTCTTC
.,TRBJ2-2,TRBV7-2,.,CASSTHTNTGELFF,TGTGCCAGCAGCACCCACACGAACACCGGGGAGCTGTTTTTT
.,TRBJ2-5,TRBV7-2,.,CAIAPREVQETQYF,TGTGCCATCGCCCCCCGGGAAGTCCAAGAGACCCAGTACTTC
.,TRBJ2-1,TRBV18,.,CASSPPAVNEQFF,TGTGCCAGCTCACCACCAGCGGTCAATGAGCAGTTCTTC
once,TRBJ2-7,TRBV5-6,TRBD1,CASRTGPSYEQYF,TGTGCCAGCAGGACAGGGCCCTCCTACGAGCAGTACTTC
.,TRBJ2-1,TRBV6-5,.,CASSYRGHEQFF,TGTGCCAGCAGTTACAGGGGCCATGAGCAGTTCTTC
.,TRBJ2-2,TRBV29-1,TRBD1,CSVGQGAHVGELFF,TGCAGCGTAGGACAGGGGGCGCATGTCGGGGAGCTGTTTTTT
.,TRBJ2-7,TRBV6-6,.,CASSLAGKGVQYF,TGTGCCAGCTCCCTTGCCGGCAAGGGGGTGCAGTACTTC
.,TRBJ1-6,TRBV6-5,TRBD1,CASSVRTGSNSPLHF,TGTGCCAGCAGTGTACGGACAGGTTCTAATTCACCCCTCCACTTT
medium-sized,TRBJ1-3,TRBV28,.,CASTQGGNTIYF,TGTGCCAGCACCCAGGGGGGAAACACCATATATTTT
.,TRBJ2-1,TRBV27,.,CASSWSLYNEQFF,TGTGCCAGCAGTTGGAGCCTTTATAATGAGCAGTTCTTC